This is a list of T cell receptor beta chains from one sample in a study of neoadjuvant anti-PD-1 for oral cavity cancer. Profiling relied on immunoSEQ multiplex PCR, and the TCRdb table lists in-frame clones only, not all of them. The table includes approximately 11,000 clones, 45% to 60% detected once. The source material was tumor tissue, sampled before nivolumab (anti-PD-1) treatment. These receptors were collected from a person aged 35 to 85 with oral cavity squamous cell carcinoma. Each CDR3 is given with its conserved first and last residue. The size entry is marked missing in some rows and otherwise reads once, few, many or a size class.

TRBV4-3	NA	TRBJ2-7	CASSQDGWTSGGRYEQYF
TRBV4-3	NA	TRBJ1-5	CASSQGGAGSNQPQHF
TRBV27	NA	TRBJ1-1	CASSFTGRITEAFF
TRBV19	NA	TRBJ1-1	CASTPSGAGSNTEAFF
TRBV9	few	TRBJ2-3	CASSGWEKVNTDTQYF
TRBV13	few	TRBJ2-7	CASSLGRAYEQYF
TRBV7-9	few	TRBJ1-2	CASSLVTGDYGYTF
TRBV7-2	few	TRBJ2-3	CASSSSRDTDTQYF
TRBV19	NA	TRBJ2-7	CASSETGAHEQYF
TRBV7-2	NA	TRBJ1-1	CASSPLISTEAFF
TRBV18	medium-sized	TRBJ1-6	CASSPSGTGNSPLHF
TRBV7-2	NA	TRBJ1-5	CASSLEGVQPQHF
TRBV15	few	TRBJ1-2	CATSRERDRGHDTF
TRBV4-2	NA	TRBJ2-7	CASSQDHRYEQYF
TRBV2	NA	TRBJ1-1	CASGSGQGASFF
TRBV6-5	few	TRBJ1-2	CASSYRQGYGYTF
TRBV6-1	NA	TRBJ1-2	CASSGQGVDGYTF
TRBV6-5	NA	TRBJ2-7	CASGQGSYEQYF
TRBV2	medium-sized	TRBJ1-5	CASSERSGRNQPQHF
TRBV10-3	NA	TRBJ2-3	CAILGQGSDTQYF
TRBV6-5	few	TRBJ2-5	CASSYGDREETQYF
TRBV5-1	NA	TRBJ2-5	CASSDPQETQYF
TRBV6-1	NA	TRBJ2-3	CASSATGEGDTQYF
TRBV28	NA	TRBJ1-5	CASSFAPGTDQDQPQHF
TRBV9	NA	TRBJ2-7	CASSVEASGGAYEQYF
TRBV28	NA	TRBJ2-7	CASSSTPGQGAYEQYF
TRBV9	NA	TRBJ1-4	CASSARDTSNEKLFF
TRBV6-1	NA	TRBJ1-6	CASSEPLRSSYNSPLHF
TRBV10-3	NA	TRBJ1-6	CAIAGGAGDSPLHF
TRBV6-5	NA	TRBJ1-1	CASSYSGTTSGAFF
TRBV6-6	NA	TRBJ2-7	CASSRGTPSSYEQYF
TRBV25-1	few	TRBJ2-4	CASSEWTDRNIQYF
TRBV18	few	TRBJ1-1	CASSPSGTANTEAFF
TRBV5-1	NA	TRBJ2-6	CASSTGTAVSGANVLTF
TRBV4-1	NA	TRBJ2-7	CASSQDGAYEQYF
TRBV7-2	NA	TRBJ2-3	CASSLRGQATSTDTQYF
TRBV29-1	NA	TRBJ2-5	CSVLDRETQYF
TRBV10-2	few	TRBJ1-5	CASSTWGVGQPQHF
TRBV5-4	NA	TRBJ1-1	CASSLGNRERGTEAFF
TRBV6-5	few	TRBJ2-6	CASSRTGQGANVLTF
TRBV18	few	TRBJ1-6	CASSPWGGQNNSPLHF
TRBV19	NA	TRBJ2-1	CASSIDGVYLGNEQFF
TRBV29-1	NA	TRBJ2-5	CSVGTSGAPRETQYF
TRBV6-6	NA	TRBJ1-2	CASSYGQGVPPF
TRBV2	NA	TRBJ1-2	CASSDSHNYGYTF
TRBV25-1	NA	TRBJ1-1	CASSPQGGTEAFF
TRBV5-1	NA	TRBJ1-1	CASSLPHVNTEAFF
TRBV5-5	medium-sized	TRBJ2-5	CASSFGTEETQYF
TRBV6-1	few	TRBJ1-3	CASSEPRGAGGNTIYF
TRBV7-2	NA	TRBJ2-6	CASSFDSGANVLTF
TRBV7-9	NA	TRBJ2-3	CASSNRQLSTDTQYF
TRBV10-3	NA	TRBJ1-3	CAISVAGSGNTIYF
TRBV27	NA	TRBJ2-2	CASSLKAGGTSGELFF
TRBV6-5	few	TRBJ2-7	CASSYLGREQYF
TRBV19	few	TRBJ1-3	CATSEVHGNTIYF